What follows are 19 T cell receptor beta chains derived from one specimen sequenced in a study of blood T cell repertoires in COVID-19. Profiling relied on immunoSEQ multiplex PCR, and the TCRdb table lists in-frame clones only, not all of them. This table has 140,000 to 150,000 clones, about 80% appearing once. What was sequenced was peripheral blood. These receptors were collected from a human donor in a cohort sampled during active COVID-19.

This chain connects TRBV7-3 to TRBJ2-1; D not certain. Germline V lookup: CDR1 SGHTA, CDR2 FQGTGA. Trimming took off 1 base at V and 3 bases at J, with 7 bases between the two ends. The CDR3 spans 14 residues. The CDR3 bases are TGTGCCAGCAGCTTAAATCCCAGCTACAATGAGCAGTTCTTC. This translates into CASSLNPSYNEQFF.

The V gene is TRBV19, the J gene TRBJ1-1; D is unclear. Germline V gives CDR1 LNHDA, CDR2 SQIVND (reference sequence). This CDR3 is built from 13 residues. V was cut by 5 bases and J by 5 bases, with 12 bases left in between. For the CDR3, the DNA is TGTGCCAGTAGTTCAGAGGGTTTTACTGAAGCTTTCTTT. This translates into CASSSEGFTEAFF.

The V call is TRBV27, the J call TRBJ1-3; D is perhaps TRBD1 (6 bases). The germline CDR1 and CDR2 sequences are MNHEY and SMNVEV (reference sequence). V lost 2 bases and J 2 bases, leaving 13 bases between the germline ends. This CDR3 region has 16 residues. The CDR3 region has the DNA TGTGCCAGCAGTTTAACCCCCCACAGGGCTGGAAACACCATATATTTT. It codes for CASSLTPHRAGNTIYF.

Only a few counts were recorded for this clone. J is TRBJ1-5 and V is TRBV6-1, with 9 bases that match TRBD1. Germline trimming cut 5 bases from V and 0 bases from J; bases unmatched to any gene: 2. The CDR3 runs 15 residues. The germline V gene encodes CDR1 MNHNS and CDR2 SASEGT. In DNA form, the CDR3 reads TGTGCCAGCAGTACAGGGGGCATTAGCAATCAGCCCCAGCATTTT. Translating gives CASSTGGISNQPQHF.

This clone was detected only a few times. Other DNA sequences in this specimen translate into the identical CDR3. V is TRBV18 and J is TRBJ2-1; D gene unclear. Germline V lookup: CDR1 KGHSH, CDR2 LQKENI. This CDR3 contains 13 residues. V dropped 2 bases and J dropped 5 bases, with 7 bases sitting between them. CDR3 sequence reads: CASSPTGNNEQFF. Here the CDR3 DNA reads TGTGCCAGCTCACCAACGGGTAACAATGAGCAGTTCTTC.

The genes are TRBV19 and TRBJ1-2; D is possibly TRBD1 (5 bases). In germline, CDR1 is LNHDA, CDR2 SQIVND (reference sequence). The germline V and J ends were trimmed by 7 bases and 8 bases, with 23 bases remaining between them. This CDR3 spans 15 amino acids. CDR3 sequence (DNA): TGTGCCAGTATCGACCCGGACACACGATTTTTGGGCTACACCTTC. It yields the protein CASIDPDTRFLGYTF. Full variable domain (remainder filled in from reference TRBV19 and TRBJ1-2): DGGITQSPKYLFRKEGQNVTLSCEQNLNHDAMYWYRQDPGQGLRLIYYSQIVNDFQKGDIAEGYSVSREKKESFPLTVTSAQKNPTAFYLCASIDPDTRFLGYTFGSGTRLTVV.

Written as DNA, the CDR3 is TGTGCCAGCAGCGTAGGGTCTAGGTTGAAGAACACTGAAGCTTTCTTT. Residues: CASSVGSRLKNTEAFF. V and J are TRBV9 and TRBJ1-1; D is undetermined. The CDR3 has 16 residues. Between the trimmed V and J ends, which lost 0 bases and 1 base, there was a span of 13 bases. Germline V gene lookup returns CDR1 SGDLS and CDR2 YYNGEE.

The chain couples TRBV6-6 to TRBJ2-7, with 9 bases identical to TRBD2. The CDR3 runs to 15 residues. The V gene end was trimmed by 3 bases and the J gene end by 1 base; junction bases not matched to a gene: 4. Germline assignment: CDR1 MNHNY and CDR2 SVGAGI (reference sequence). This CDR3 is CASSYSGGQSYEQYF. In nucleotides, the CDR3 is TGTGCCAGCAGTTATAGCGGGGGCCAATCCTACGAGCAGTACTTC.

The chain has TRBV28 and TRBJ1-2, with unresolved D. The CDR3 is 12 amino acids. The germline CDR1 and CDR2 sequences are MDHEN and SYDVKM. V was clipped by 7 bases and J by 4 bases, with 10 bases between them. In DNA, the CDR3 is TGTGCCAGCAACGGGATACCCTATGGCTACACCTTC. It codes for CASNGIPYGYTF.

The V gene is TRBV15, the J gene TRBJ2-3; possibly TRBD2 for D (6 bases). The CDR3 is made up of 14 amino acids. CDR1 LNHNV and CDR2 YYDKDF come from the germline V gene (reference sequence). V was trimmed by 8 bases and J by 1 base, leaving 13 bases between them. CDR3 sequence (DNA): TGTGCCACCCCACCAGGGACTTGCACAGATACGCAGTATTTT. Its translation: CATPPGTCTDTQYF.

The J gene is TRBJ2-5, the V gene TRBV5-4; D is perhaps TRBD2 (7 bases). Between the trimmed V and J ends, which lost 1 base and 1 base, there was a span of 11 bases. The germline V gene has CDR1 SGHNT and CDR2 YYREEE (reference sequence). The CDR3 loop spans 15 amino acids. The CDR3 region has the DNA TGTGCCAGCAGCTTGATTCGGGGGGCCCAAGAGACCCAGTACTTC. Encoded protein: CASSLIRGAQETQYF. The whole variable domain, remainder taken from reference TRBV5-4 and TRBJ2-5, is ETGVTQSPTHLIKTRGQQVTLRCSSQSGHNTVSWYQQALGQGPQFIFQYYREEENGRGNFPPRFSGLQFPNYSSELNVNALELDDSALYLCASSLIRGAQETQYFGPGTRLLVL.

The rearrangement links TRBV5-1 to TRBJ1-4; no firm D call. The V gene's germline CDR1 is SGHRS and CDR2 YFSETQ. CDR3 length equals 16 residues. V gave up 0 bases and J gave up 7 bases, with 16 bases separating them. In DNA form, the CDR3 reads TGCGCCAGCAGCTTGGCCGGTAACGGGATTGGTGAAAAACTGTTTTTT. Its protein product is CASSLAGNGIGEKLFF.

V gene TRBV28 combines with J gene TRBJ1-2; no clear D. CDR1 and CDR2 from the germline V gene are MDHEN and SYDVKM. The CDR3 sequence is 12 residues long. V lost 1 base to trimming and J lost 7 bases, with 7 bases between them. The CDR3 sequence: CASSLLLSGYTF. The CDR3, as DNA: TGTGCCAGCAGTTTATTACTGAGTGGCTACACCTTC.

This clone came up once. The chain joins TRBV5-1 to TRBJ2-5; D remains ambiguous. The V end was cut by 2 bases, the J end by 3 bases, with 8 bases between. The germline gives CDR1 SGHRS, CDR2 YFSETQ. The CDR3 consists of 13 residues. The DNA for the CDR3 is TGCGCCAGCAGCTTATTCTTAGAAGAGACCCAGTACTTC. The encoded protein is CASSLFLEETQYF.

The chain recombines TRBV5-1 with TRBJ1-1, with D unresolved. With 5 bases removed from V and 2 bases from J, the gap between germline ends came to 13 bases. The CDR3 length is 14 residues. Looked up from germline, CDR1 is SGHRS and CDR2 is YFSETQ. The CDR3 bases are TGCGCCAGCAGTTGGTTAGAGGCCAACACTGAAGCTTTCTTT. Its translation: CASSWLEANTEAFF.

The V call is TRBV15, the J call TRBJ1-1; D gene uncertain. Germline V lookup: CDR1 LNHNV, CDR2 YYDKDF (reference sequence). The germline V and J ends were trimmed by 0 bases and 6 bases, with 11 bases remaining between them. CDR3 length equals 14 residues. The CDR3 region is CATSRDLRAAEAFF. The CDR3 coding sequence is TGTGCCACCAGCAGAGATCTTCGAGCCGCTGAAGCTTTCTTT.

J is TRBJ1-2 and V is TRBV5-4; possibly TRBD1 for D (6 bases). The length of the CDR3 is 18 residues. V shed 0 bases and J shed 0 bases, with 18 bases lying between them. CDR1 and CDR2 from the germline V gene are SGHNT and YYREEE (reference sequence). In DNA, the CDR3 is TGTGCCAGCAGCTTGGAGGGGTGGCAGGGGACCCCTAACTATGGCTACACCTTC. This gives the protein CASSLEGWQGTPNYGYTF.

The rearrangement joins TRBV29-1 to TRBJ1-1; 7 positions match TRBD1. With V trimmed by 7 bases and J by 2 bases, 7 bases remained unmatched. CDR1 is SQVTM and CDR2 is ANQGSEA in the germline V gene. This CDR3 contains 13 residues. The CDR3 loop reads CSASRDRNTEAFF. The CDR3, as DNA: TGCAGCGCCTCCCGGGACAGAAACACTGAAGCTTTCTTT. The full variable domain, in which reference TRBV29-1 and TRBJ1-1 provide the parts outside the CDR3, is SAVISQKPSRDICQRGTSLTIQCQVDSQVTMMFWYRQQPGQSLTLIATANQGSEATYESGFVIDKFPISRPNLTFSTLTVSNMSPEDSSIYLCSASRDRNTEAFFGQGTRLTVV.

The chain is built from TRBV6-1 and TRBJ1-3; D not certain. V dropped 0 bases and J dropped 0 bases, with 9 bases sitting between them. Germline CDR1 and CDR2: MNHNS and SASEGT. There are 16 residues in the CDR3. The CDR3 DNA follows: TGTGCCAGCAGTGAAGCCCTGGTCAGCTCTGGAAACACCATATATTTT. Encoded protein: CASSEALVSSGNTIYF.